Listed here are 24 T cell receptor beta chains from one sample, sequenced in a study of cytomegalovirus exposure and HLA in healthy donors (TCRdb year 2017). Receptors were amplified or captured by the immunoSEQ multiplex PCR assay. The multiplex PCR relied on a mix of 60 forward primers for TCR Vbeta segments and 13 reverse primers for TCR Jbeta segments. The source is immuneACCESS, and TCRdb retained only in-frame sequences with V and J called. Part of the clones is not carried over; for the studies checked, unresolved V genes explain less than half of this, and the remainder is unexplained. This sample has 110,000 or so clones in its table, and less than 80% of those were observed once. The ten largest clones take up roughly 4.2% of the sample. What was sequenced was PBMCs. The receptors were gathered from a woman between 40 and 50 years old in good health and CMV-seropositive.

V is TRBV14 and J is TRBJ2-6; possible D gene TRBD2, 6 bases. Germline V CDR1 and CDR2: SGHDN, FVKESK. Trimming removed 3 bases from V and 2 bases from J, with 14 bases in between. The CDR3 runs to 17 residues. Written as DNA, the CDR3 is TGTGCCAGCAGCCACTCCTGGTGGGGGGCTGGGGCCAACGTCCTGACTTTC. It codes for CASSHSWWGAGANVLTF.

The V gene is TRBV5-6, the J gene TRBJ2-5, with TRBD1 matching 8 bases. Germline-derived CDR1 and CDR2 are SGHDT and YYEEEE. J was trimmed by 3 bases and V by 0 bases; bases with no gene match: 7. The CDR3 is 16 amino acids. The CDR3 DNA sequence: TGTGCCAGCAGCTTGGGGAAGTACAGGGGGAAAGAGACCCAGTACTTC. Amino acids: CASSLGKYRGKETQYF.

This clone has only a few counts. The CDR3 DNA follows: TGTGCCAGCAAAACGGGGTTAGACACTGAAGCTTTCTTT. As protein: CASKTGLDTEAFF. The chain carries TRBV6-1 and TRBJ1-1; no definite D call. In germline, CDR1 is MNHNS, CDR2 SASEGT. The CDR3 consists of 13 residues. V shed 7 bases and J shed 3 bases, with 12 bases lying between them.

The rearrangement joins TRBV7-2 to TRBJ2-1, with 7 bases fitting TRBD2. The CDR3 contains 15 residues. With V trimmed by 4 bases and J by 5 bases, 8 bases remained unmatched. Germline V gene sequence: CDR1 SGHTA, CDR2 FQGNSA. This chain's CDR3 is CASSSERAGNNEQFF. CDR3 nucleotide sequence: TGTGCCAGCAGCTCCGAGCGAGCGGGGAACAATGAGCAGTTCTTC.

This clone has just one count. The chain employs TRBV4-1 and TRBJ2-4, with D possibly TRBD2 on 5 matching bases. With 0 bases removed from V and 8 bases from J, the gap between germline ends came to 14 bases. CDR1 and CDR2 (germline): MGHRA, YSYEKL. The CDR3 has 15 residues. The CDR3 loop is CASSQDQRRGDIQYF. The CDR3 region has the DNA TGCGCCAGCAGCCAAGACCAGCGGCGTGGGGACATTCAGTACTTC.

The chain carries TRBV28 and TRBJ1-1; D is possibly TRBD1 (6 bases). Looked up from germline, CDR1 is MDHEN and CDR2 is SYDVKM. The CDR3 consists of 14 residues. The V end was cut by 3 bases, the J end by 1 base, with 9 bases between. CDR3 sequence reads: CASSFRGGNTEAFF. CDR3 nucleotide sequence: TGTGCCAGCAGTTTCAGGGGCGGGAACACTGAAGCTTTCTTT.

This chain connects TRBV10-3 to TRBJ1-2, with D perhaps TRBD1 (6 bases). Germline V gene data show CDR1 as ENHRY and CDR2 as SYGVKD. V gave up 3 bases and J gave up 8 bases, with 19 bases separating them. The length of the CDR3 is 15 residues. In nucleotides, the CDR3 is TGTGCCATCAGTGACTCCCCGGGGGGGGCGAGCGGCTACACCTTC. This translates into CAISDSPGGASGYTF.

The table lists this clone with a count of one. Other DNA variants within this sample encode the same CDR3. The chain links TRBV5-4 to TRBJ2-2; 10 nucleotides align to TRBD2. Trimming cost V 2 bases and J 7 bases; bases outside gene matches: 14. This CDR3 is built from 18 residues. Germline loops: CDR1 SGHNT, CDR2 YYREEE (reference sequence). CDR3 bases: TGTGCCAGCAGCTTCGGGCTAGCGGGGGAACCGCCTGGCGGGGAGCTGTTTTTT. It translates to CASSFGLAGEPPGGELFF.

This chain links TRBV7-8 with TRBJ2-7; maybe TRBD1 (5 bases). This CDR3 comprises 14 residues. Trimming left V 1 base short and J 3 bases short, with 10 bases between. Germline-derived CDR1 and CDR2 are SGHVS and FQNEAQ. This CDR3 reads CASSLGGSFYEQYF. CDR3 nucleotide sequence: TGTGCCAGCAGCTTAGGGGGCAGTTTCTACGAGCAGTACTTC.

The chain combines TRBV7-8 with TRBJ2-3; D not certain. The CDR3 is made up of 14 amino acids. Germline CDR1 reads SGHVS; CDR2 reads FQNEAQ. The V end was cut by 1 base, the J end by 2 bases, with 7 bases between. For the CDR3, the DNA is TGTGCCAGCAGCTTAGAGCCTAACACAGATACGCAGTATTTT. Translation: CASSLEPNTDTQYF. Looking up the rest from reference TRBV7-8 and TRBJ2-3 gives the full variable domain: GAGVSQSPRYKVAKRGQDVALRCDPISGHVSLFWYQQALGQGPEFLTYFQNEAQLDKSGLPSDRFFAERPEGSVSTLKIQRTQQEDSAVYLCASSLEPNTDTQYFGPGTRLTVL.

The genes are TRBV19 and TRBJ1-2; 8 positions match TRBD1. J gave up 6 bases and V 6 bases, and 12 bases lay outside the gene matches. Germline assignment: CDR1 LNHDA and CDR2 SQIVND (reference sequence). The CDR3 has 15 residues. CDR3 DNA: TGTGCCAGTAGGCCCCCCGGACAGGGCGATCATGGCTACACCTTC. Translation gives CASRPPGQGDHGYTF.

The rearrangement links TRBV5-1 to TRBJ1-6; TRBD1 agrees at 8 bases. CDR3 length equals 15 residues. Germline lookup yields CDR1 SGHRS and CDR2 YFSETQ. With 4 bases clipped from V and 5 bases from J, the junction kept 5 bases outside the gene matches. CDR3 in DNA: TGCGCCAGCAGCCCATCGACAGGGGATAATTCACCCCTCCACTTT. Protein product: CASSPSTGDNSPLHF. Using reference TRBV5-1 and TRBJ1-6 for the parts outside the CDR3, the full variable domain is KAGVTQTPRYLIKTRGQQVTLSCSPISGHRSVSWYQQTPGQGLQFLFEYFSETQRNKGNFPGRFSGRQFSNSRSEMNVSTLELGDSALYLCASSPSTGDNSPLHFGNGTRLTVT.

The CDR3 sequence is CAWSAGGLNTEAFF. The CDR3 DNA reads as TGTGCCTGGAGTGCAGGGGGTTTAAACACTGAAGCTTTCTTT. The J gene is TRBJ1-1, the V gene TRBV30; TRBD1 aligns across 7 bases. Trimming removed 1 base from V and 2 bases from J; junction bases left unmatched: 4. The V gene's germline CDR1 is GTSNPN and CDR2 SVGIG (reference sequence). This CDR3 is 14 amino acids long.

The count of this clone is one. The V and J genes are TRBV5-1 and TRBJ2-1, with unresolved D. This CDR3 region has 13 residues. V was trimmed by 4 bases and J by 4 bases, leaving 9 bases between them. CDR1 SGHRS and CDR2 YFSETQ come from the germline V gene. CDR3 nucleotide sequence: TGCGCCAGCAGCACCACAGAGTACAATGAGCAGTTCTTC. The encoded protein is CASSTTEYNEQFF.

V gene TRBV5-4 combines with J gene TRBJ2-1; 10 nucleotides align to TRBD2. The CDR3 contains 15 residues. Trimming removed 1 base from V and 5 bases from J; junction bases left unmatched: 3. CDR1 is SGHNT, CDR2 YYREEE, per germline (reference sequence). The CDR3: CASSLTSGADNEQFF. CDR3 in DNA: TGTGCCAGCAGCTTGACTAGCGGGGCAGACAATGAGCAGTTCTTC.

V and J are TRBV29-1 and TRBJ2-1; D ambiguous. V was clipped by 4 bases and J by 5 bases, with 12 bases between them. The CDR3 consists of 13 residues. Germline assignment: CDR1 SQVTM and CDR2 ANQGSEA. DNA of the CDR3: TGCAGCGTTGCCGAGACTCGGAACAATGAGCAGTTCTTC. Its protein product is CSVAETRNNEQFF.

This clone was counted only a few times. The chain is built from TRBV15 and TRBJ2-2, with 10 bases lining up with TRBD2. The ends lost 7 bases at V and 4 bases at J; junction bases unmatched: 6. The CDR3 is 15 amino acids. The germline V gene has CDR1 LNHNV and CDR2 YYDKDF (reference sequence). This CDR3 is CATMNLAGVTGELFF. The CDR3, as DNA: TGTGCCACCATGAATCTAGCGGGAGTCACCGGGGAGCTGTTTTTT.

The J gene is TRBJ1-3, the V gene TRBV4-2, with D possibly TRBD1 on 5 matching bases. This CDR3 comprises 16 residues. Germline lookup yields CDR1 LGHNA and CDR2 YNFKEQ. V was clipped by 0 bases and J by 0 bases, with 9 bases between them. CDR3 DNA: TGTGCCAGCAGCCAAGATCGGACAAACTCTGGAAACACCATATATTTT. Residues: CASSQDRTNSGNTIYF.

This clone was seen once. The chain combines TRBV5-4 with TRBJ2-1; 8 bases line up with TRBD2. V lost 5 bases, J lost 5 bases, and 15 bases stayed unmatched. CDR1 is SGHNT and CDR2 is YYREEE in the germline V gene (reference sequence). The CDR3 has 17 residues. This CDR3 reads CASRLDRVGLGNNEQFF. CDR3 sequence (DNA): TGTGCCAGCAGGCTGGACCGTGTGGGACTAGGCAACAATGAGCAGTTCTTC.

V gene TRBV19 combines with J gene TRBJ1-6; no clear D gene. Trimming pared 8 bases from V and 11 bases from J, leaving 16 bases between. This CDR3 has 13 residues. Per the germline V gene, CDR1 is LNHDA and CDR2 is SQIVND (reference sequence). The CDR3 spells CASGESGTAPLHF. The CDR3 DNA sequence: TGTGCCAGTGGAGAATCCGGAACCGCACCCCTCCACTTT.

This clone occurred once. V gene TRBV5-1 combines with J gene TRBJ2-2; perhaps TRBD1 as D (5 bases). The CDR3 covers 15 residues. Germline loops: CDR1 SGHRS, CDR2 YFSETQ. The V gene lost 1 base and the J gene lost 7 bases, with 14 bases spanning the gap. The CDR3 sequence is CASSLLTVSNGELFF. The CDR3 coding sequence is TGCGCCAGCAGCTTGCTGACAGTTTCGAACGGGGAGCTGTTTTTT.

The chain couples TRBV9 to TRBJ2-3; a weak D match, TRBD2 (5 bases). CDR3 length equals 11 residues. V was trimmed by 7 bases and J by 6 bases, leaving 9 bases between them. The germline gives CDR1 SGDLS, CDR2 YYNGEE. The CDR3 protein is CASGEFDTQYF. CDR3 sequence (DNA): TGTGCCAGCGGGGAGTTTGATACGCAGTATTTT.

This chain uses TRBV19 with TRBJ2-5; TRBD2 matches 7 bases. The CDR3 is made up of 15 amino acids. The V and J ends lost 3 bases and 2 bases, in that order; junction bases with no gene match: 6. The germline V gene encodes CDR1 LNHDA and CDR2 SQIVND (reference sequence). In nucleotides, the CDR3 is TGTGCCAGTAGTATGGGGGGGACTAATCAAGAGACCCAGTACTTC. This encodes CASSMGGTNQETQYF.

The V and J genes are TRBV7-2 and TRBJ1-6; D unresolved. The CDR3 totals 12 residues. CDR1 is SGHTA and CDR2 is FQGNSA in the germline V gene. Trimming removed 3 bases from V and 8 bases from J, with 5 bases in between. CDR3 sequence (DNA): TGTGCCAGCAGCTTTAGAGATTCACCCCTCCACTTT. This encodes CASSFRDSPLHF.